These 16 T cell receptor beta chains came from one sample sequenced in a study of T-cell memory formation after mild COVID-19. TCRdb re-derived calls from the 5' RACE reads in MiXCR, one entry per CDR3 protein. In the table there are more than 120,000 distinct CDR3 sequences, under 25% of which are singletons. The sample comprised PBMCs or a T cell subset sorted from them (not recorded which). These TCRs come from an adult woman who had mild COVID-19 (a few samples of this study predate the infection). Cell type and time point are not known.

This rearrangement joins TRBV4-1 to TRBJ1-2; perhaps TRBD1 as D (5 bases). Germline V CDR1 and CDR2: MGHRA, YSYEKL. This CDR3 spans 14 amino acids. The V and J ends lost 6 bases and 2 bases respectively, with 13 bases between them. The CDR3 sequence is CASRGFRANYGYTF. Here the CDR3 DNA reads TGCGCCAGCAGGGGGTTCAGGGCCAACTATGGCTACACCTTC.

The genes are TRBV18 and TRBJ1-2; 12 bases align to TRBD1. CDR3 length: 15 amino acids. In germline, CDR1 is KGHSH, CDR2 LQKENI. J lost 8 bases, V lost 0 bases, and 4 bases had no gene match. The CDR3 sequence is CASSPPSGTGGGYTF. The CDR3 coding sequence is TGTGCCAGCTCACCACCGTCCGGGACAGGGGGCGGCTACACCTTC.

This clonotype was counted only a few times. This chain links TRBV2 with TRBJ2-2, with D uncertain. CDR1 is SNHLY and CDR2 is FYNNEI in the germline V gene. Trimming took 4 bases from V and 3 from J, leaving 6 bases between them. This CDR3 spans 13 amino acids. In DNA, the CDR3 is TGTGCCAGCAGTGCCGGACACACCGGGGAGCTGTTTTTT. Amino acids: CASSAGHTGELFF. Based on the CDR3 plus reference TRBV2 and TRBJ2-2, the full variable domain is EPEVTQTPSHQVTQMGQEVILRCVPISNHLYFYWYRQILGQKVEFLVSFYNNEISEKSEIFDDQFSVERPDGSNFTLKIRSTKLEDSAMYFCASSAGHTGELFFGEGSRLTVL.

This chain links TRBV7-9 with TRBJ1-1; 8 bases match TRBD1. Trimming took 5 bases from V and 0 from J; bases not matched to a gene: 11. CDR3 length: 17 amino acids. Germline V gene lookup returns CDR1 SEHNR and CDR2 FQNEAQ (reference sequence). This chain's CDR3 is CASSATGQGLMNTEAFF. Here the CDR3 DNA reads TGTGCCAGCAGCGCAACTGGACAGGGCCTCATGAACACTGAAGCTTTCTTT.

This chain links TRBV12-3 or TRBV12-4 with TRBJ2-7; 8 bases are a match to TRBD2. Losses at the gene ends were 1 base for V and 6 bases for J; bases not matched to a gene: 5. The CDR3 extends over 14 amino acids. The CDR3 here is CASSLDREGREQYF. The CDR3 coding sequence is TGTGCCAGCAGTTTAGATCGGGAGGGCCGCGAGCAGTACTTC.

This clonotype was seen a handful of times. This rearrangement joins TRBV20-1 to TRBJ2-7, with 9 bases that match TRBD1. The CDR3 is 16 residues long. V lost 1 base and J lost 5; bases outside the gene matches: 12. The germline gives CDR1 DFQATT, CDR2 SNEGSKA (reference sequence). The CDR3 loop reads CSARVFPLDRGDEQYF. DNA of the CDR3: TGCAGTGCTAGAGTTTTCCCTTTGGACAGGGGCGACGAGCAGTACTTC.

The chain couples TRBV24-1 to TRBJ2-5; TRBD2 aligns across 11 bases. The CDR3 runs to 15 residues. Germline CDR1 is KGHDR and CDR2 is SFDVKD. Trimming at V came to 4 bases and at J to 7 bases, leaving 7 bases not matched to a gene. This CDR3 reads CATSDPSGGPRTQYF. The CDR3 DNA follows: TGTGCCACCAGTGACCCTAGCGGGGGGCCGCGGACCCAGTACTTC.

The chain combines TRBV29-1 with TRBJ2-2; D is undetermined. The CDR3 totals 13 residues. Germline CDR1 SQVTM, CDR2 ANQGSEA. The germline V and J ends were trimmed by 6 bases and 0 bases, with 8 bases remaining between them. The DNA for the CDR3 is TGCAGCGTCTGGACCCCGAACACCGGGGAGCTGTTTTTT. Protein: CSVWTPNTGELFF.

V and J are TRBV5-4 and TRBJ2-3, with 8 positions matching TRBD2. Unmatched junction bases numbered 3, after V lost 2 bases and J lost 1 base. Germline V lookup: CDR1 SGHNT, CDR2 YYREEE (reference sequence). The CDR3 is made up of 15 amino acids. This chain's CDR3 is CASSLSGGGTDTQYF. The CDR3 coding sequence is TGTGCCAGCAGCTTAAGCGGGGGAGGCACAGATACGCAGTATTTT.

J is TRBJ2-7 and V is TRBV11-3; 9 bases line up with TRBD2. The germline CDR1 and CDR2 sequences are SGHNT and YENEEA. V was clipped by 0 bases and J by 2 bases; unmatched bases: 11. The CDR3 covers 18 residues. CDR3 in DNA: TGTGCCAGCAGCTTAGAGTATGGCCTAGCGGGGTCCACCTACGAGCAGTACTTC. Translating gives CASSLEYGLAGSTYEQYF.

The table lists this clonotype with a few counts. CDR3 sequence: CASSSGTAYGYTF. The CDR3 nucleotides read TGTGCCAGCAGCTCCGGGACAGCCTATGGCTACACCTTC. The chain recombines TRBV5-6 with TRBJ1-2, with 7 bases identical to TRBD1. Per the germline V gene, CDR1 is SGHDT and CDR2 is YYEEEE. The CDR3 contains 13 residues. With V trimmed by 3 bases and J by 4 bases, 3 bases remained unmatched.

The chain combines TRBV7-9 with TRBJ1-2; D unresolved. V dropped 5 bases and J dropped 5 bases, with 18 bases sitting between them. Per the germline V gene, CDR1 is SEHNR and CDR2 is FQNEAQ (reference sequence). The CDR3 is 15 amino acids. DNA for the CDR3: TGTGCCAGCAGCCGCACACCCGTCAGGACGTATGGCTACACCTTC. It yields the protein CASSRTPVRTYGYTF. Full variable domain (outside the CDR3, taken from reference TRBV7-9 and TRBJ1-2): DTGVSQNPRHKITKRGQNVTFRCDPISEHNRLYWYRQTLGQGPEFLTYFQNEAQLEKSRLLSDRFSAERPKGSFSTLEIQRTEQGDSAMYLCASSRTPVRTYGYTFGSGTRLTVV.

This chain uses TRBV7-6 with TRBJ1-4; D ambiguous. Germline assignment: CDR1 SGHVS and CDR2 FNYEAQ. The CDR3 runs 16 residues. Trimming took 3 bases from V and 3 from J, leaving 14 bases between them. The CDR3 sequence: CASSFRRREPNEKLFF. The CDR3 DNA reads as TGTGCCAGCAGCTTTAGGCGAAGGGAACCTAATGAAAAACTGTTTTTT.

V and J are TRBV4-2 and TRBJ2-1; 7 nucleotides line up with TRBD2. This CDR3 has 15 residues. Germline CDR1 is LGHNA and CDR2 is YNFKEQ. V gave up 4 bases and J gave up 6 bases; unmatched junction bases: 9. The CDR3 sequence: CASSRETSNINEQFF. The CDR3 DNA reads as TGTGCCAGCAGCCGGGAGACTAGCAATATCAATGAGCAGTTCTTC.

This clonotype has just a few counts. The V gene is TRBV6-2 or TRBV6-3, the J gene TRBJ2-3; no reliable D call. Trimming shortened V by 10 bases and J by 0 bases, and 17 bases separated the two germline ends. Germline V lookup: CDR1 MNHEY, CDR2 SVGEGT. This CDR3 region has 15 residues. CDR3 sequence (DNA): TGTGCCATCGAGCGAGCCGGAACAAGCACAGATACGCAGTATTTT. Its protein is CAIERAGTSTDTQYF.

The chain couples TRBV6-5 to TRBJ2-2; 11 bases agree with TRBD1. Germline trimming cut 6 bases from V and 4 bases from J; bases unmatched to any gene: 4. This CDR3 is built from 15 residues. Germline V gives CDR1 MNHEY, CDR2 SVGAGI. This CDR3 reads CASSRDRGSTGELFF. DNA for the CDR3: TGTGCCAGCAGCCGGGACAGGGGGAGCACCGGGGAGCTGTTTTTT.